The 24 T cell receptor beta chains below come from one sample, sequenced in a study of post-analysis software for immune sequencing data. Study results and limitations: Patients carried five TRBV segments more frequently than controls did, and TRBV5-6, TRBV5-1 and TRBV20-1 were among them.

Unique molecular identifiers tagged the TCR beta cDNA libraries. Each CDR3 protein gets one entry after TCRdb re-called the PCR reads with MiXCR. The sample yields roughly 670,000 distinct CDR3 sequences, over 45% seen once. What these receptors recognize is not known. Sequencing was done on a sample of blood. The receptors shown here come from a girl aged 2-9 years with multiple sclerosis.

The chain combines TRBV12-3 or TRBV12-4 with TRBJ2-3, with a tentative D call TRBD2 (5 bases). This CDR3 has 17 residues. Trimming cost V 1 base and J 1 base, with 15 bases left between them. In DNA, the CDR3 is TGTGCCAGCAGTTTAGTAGGGAGAAGGGCCCGCACAGATACGCAGTATTTT. This translates into CASSLVGRRARTDTQYF.

This chain uses TRBV20-1 with TRBJ2-5; 9 positions match TRBD1. Matching the DNA end better, TRBJ2-7 makes the J call doubtful. The germline gives CDR1 DFQATT, CDR2 SNEGSKA (reference sequence). The CDR3 contains 12 residues. DNA for the CDR3: TGCAGTGCCCAGGGACAGGGAGACGAGCAGTACTTC. Translation: CSAQGQGDEQYF.

The chain combines TRBV29-1 with TRBJ1-1; D is uncertain. This CDR3 comprises 13 residues. Trimming shortened V by 4 bases and J by 0 bases, and 9 bases separated the two germline ends. From germline, CDR1 is SQVTM and CDR2 ANQGSEA. CDR3 residues: CSVANRLNTEAFF. CDR3 in DNA: TGCAGCGTTGCTAATAGGCTGAACACTGAAGCTTTCTTT.

This clonotype was observed a few times. This rearrangement joins TRBV3-1 to TRBJ2-1; TRBD2 is a possible D gene (6 bases). Trimming removed 1 base at V and 5 bases at J, with 12 bases between. The length of the CDR3 is 15 residues. Germline V gives CDR1 LGHDT, CDR2 YNNKEL (reference sequence). The CDR3 bases are TGTGCCAGCAGCCAAGTCGCTAGCGAAAACAATGAGCAGTTCTTC. This encodes CASSQVASENNEQFF.

The J gene is TRBJ2-7, the V gene TRBV9; D possibly uses TRBD1 or TRBD2 (7 bases each). There are 14 residues in the CDR3. The germline gives CDR1 SGDLS, CDR2 YYNGEE. Between the trimmed V and J ends, which lost 4 bases and 6 bases, there was a span of 17 bases. The CDR3 protein is CASSQGGGSIEQYF. DNA for the CDR3: TGTGCCAGCAGCCAGGGGGGGGGTTCGATCGAGCAGTACTTC.

V usage is TRBV4-1 and J usage is TRBJ2-1, with 9 bases fitting TRBD2. V lost 2 bases and J lost 4; bases outside the gene matches: 6. CDR1 and CDR2 (germline): MGHRA, YSYEKL. CDR3 size: 16 residues. Here the CDR3 reads CASSQRPSGEYNEQFF. The DNA for the CDR3 is TGCGCCAGCAGCCAAAGGCCTAGCGGGGAATACAATGAGCAGTTCTTC.

This clonotype was recorded at least ten times. In DNA form, the CDR3 reads TGCGCCAGCAGCGGGCTAGCGGACGGGAACACCGGGGAGCTGTTTTTT. It yields the protein CASSGLADGNTGELFF. V usage is TRBV5-1 and J usage is TRBJ2-2; TRBD2 agrees at 7 bases. The junction had 7 bases not matched to a gene; V was cut back by 4 bases and J by 1 base. Per germline, CDR1 SGHRS and CDR2 YFSETQ. This CDR3 has 16 amino acids.

V and J are TRBV7-9 and TRBJ1-1, with D tentatively TRBD1 (5 bases). Germline CDR1 reads SEHNR; CDR2 reads FQNEAQ (reference sequence). The CDR3 sequence is 14 residues long. V gave up 4 bases and J gave up 7 bases, with 16 bases separating them. CDR3 in amino acids: CASSSNIGTHEAFF. CDR3 DNA: TGTGCCAGCAGCTCGAACATCGGGACGCATGAAGCTTTCTTT.

The CDR3 protein is CSVERKRDGYTF. Written as DNA, the CDR3 is TGCAGCGTTGAACGCAAACGAGATGGCTACACCTTC. This chain connects TRBV29-1 to TRBJ1-2; D is unresolved. The CDR3 has 12 residues. The germline V and J ends were trimmed by 2 bases and 6 bases, with 10 bases remaining between them. The V gene's germline CDR1 is SQVTM and CDR2 ANQGSEA.

V is TRBV21-1 and J is TRBJ2-3; the table's D gene call, TRBD1, was not cross checked with the DNA. TRBV21-1 is termed a pseudogene. CDR3 length: 16 residues. As DNA, the CDR3 is TGTGCCAGCAGCGACCTGGACAGGGGGAGGACAGATACGCAGTATTTT. It is translated as CASSDLDRGRTDTQYF.

The chain uses TRBV6-6 and TRBJ1-1; 8 bases fit TRBD1. Trimming removed 2 bases from V and 3 bases from J; junction bases left unmatched: 8. The CDR3 length is 16 residues. CDR1 MNHNY and CDR2 SVGAGI come from the germline V gene (reference sequence). The CDR3 nucleotides read TGTGCCAGCAGTTACCGGACAGGGCCCATGGACACTGAAGCTTTCTTT. This gives the protein CASSYRTGPMDTEAFF.

V and J are TRBV2 and TRBJ2-1; no clear D gene. Trimming removed 6 bases from V and 8 bases from J, with 14 bases in between. Germline-derived CDR1 and CDR2 are SNHLY and FYNNEI. CDR3 length equals 13 residues. The CDR3 bases are TGTGCCAGCAGCGCACAAGGTGGGGATGAGCAGTTCTTC. Amino acid sequence: CASSAQGGDEQFF.

The rearrangement links TRBV25-1 to TRBJ2-5, with D perhaps matching TRBD2 (5 bases). With the DNA end fitting TRBJ2-7 better, the J assignment may be wrong. This CDR3 has 12 residues. Germline-derived CDR1 and CDR2 are MGHDK and SYGVNS. The CDR3: CASIGLGDEQYF. The CDR3 bases are TGTGCCAGCATAGGACTCGGCGACGAGCAGTACTTC.

This sequence joins TRBV20-1 and TRBJ2-5; 7 bases match TRBD1. Germline V gene data show CDR1 as DFQATT and CDR2 as SNEGSKA (reference sequence). The CDR3 totals 14 residues. Germline trimming cut 1 base from V and 2 bases from J; bases unmatched to any gene: 4. CDR3 sequence: CSARVKQGQETQYF. The DNA of the CDR3 is TGCAGTGCTAGAGTGAAACAGGGGCAAGAGACCCAGTACTTC.

The CDR3, as DNA: TGCAGCGTTGTAGGTCAGGGCTATGGCTACACCTTC. Translated: CSVVGQGYGYTF. The chain combines TRBV29-1 with TRBJ1-2, with a tentative D call TRBD1 (5 bases). The CDR3 totals 12 residues. V was clipped by 4 bases and J by 4 bases, with 10 bases between them. Germline V lookup: CDR1 SQVTM, CDR2 ANQGSEA.

This clonotype was detected a few times. The chain combines TRBV29-1 with TRBJ2-5; tentatively, D is TRBD2 (5 bases). Germline assignment: CDR1 SQVTM and CDR2 ANQGSEA. Trimming removed 3 bases at V and 3 bases at J, with 14 bases between. The CDR3 runs 14 residues. Written as DNA, the CDR3 is TGCAGCGTTGATCCCCGGGGTCGAAAAGAGACCCAGTACTTC. As protein: CSVDPRGRKETQYF.

This clonotype was counted a few times. The V and J genes are TRBV11-2 and TRBJ2-7, with no clear D. This CDR3 contains 13 residues. Deletions cut 0 bases from V and 3 bases from J, with 6 bases between. Germline V gene lookup returns CDR1 SGHAT and CDR2 FQNNGV. The CDR3 nucleotides are TGTGCCAGCAGCTTAGAACCTAACTACGAGCAGTACTTC. Translation: CASSLEPNYEQYF.

This rearrangement joins TRBV7-9 to TRBJ2-5; D may be TRBD1 or TRBD2 (6 bases each). The CDR3 loop spans 15 amino acids. V lost 5 bases to trimming and J lost 7 bases, with 20 bases between them. Per germline, CDR1 SEHNR and CDR2 FQNEAQ (reference sequence). The CDR3 is CASSGYRDSPGTQYF. The CDR3 DNA reads as TGTGCCAGCAGCGGATACAGGGACTCCCCAGGGACCCAGTACTTC.

V and J are TRBV6-1 and TRBJ2-5; 7 nucleotides line up with TRBD2. This CDR3 has 16 amino acids. CDR1 and CDR2 from the germline V gene are MNHNS and SASEGT. Trimming cost V 2 bases and J 4 bases; bases outside gene matches: 10. CDR3 nucleotide sequence: TGTGCCAGCAGTGAAAGGAGCGGGGAGGGAGCAGAGACCCAGTACTTC. Translation gives CASSERSGEGAETQYF.

This chain links TRBV2 with TRBJ2-4, with 12 bases aligning to TRBD2. The DNA end is a closer match to TRBJ2-5, so the J assignment may be wrong. This CDR3 spans 16 amino acids. Germline-derived CDR1 and CDR2 are SNHLY and FYNNEI. The CDR3 region has the DNA TGTGCCGGGGGAGGGACTAGCGGGTTGCTACAAGAGACCCAGTACTTC. It is translated as CAGGGTSGLLQETQYF.

V and J are TRBV15 and TRBJ2-5; D not certain. Between the trimmed V and J ends, which lost 5 bases and 2 bases, there was a span of 9 bases. This CDR3 has 13 amino acids. Germline V gene data show CDR1 as LNHNV and CDR2 as YYDKDF (reference sequence). CDR3 nucleotides: TGTGCCACCAGCGTCGCATATCAAGAGACCCAGTACTTC. Protein sequence: CATSVAYQETQYF.

This clonotype was seen a handful of times. The chain links TRBV7-9 to TRBJ2-5, with 7 bases that match TRBD1. Unmatched junction bases numbered 3, after V lost 3 bases and J lost 5 bases. The V gene's germline CDR1 is SEHNR and CDR2 FQNEAQ (reference sequence). This CDR3 is built from 13 residues. This CDR3 is CASSLRGHETQYF. The CDR3 region has the DNA TGTGCCAGCAGCTTGAGGGGGCACGAGACCCAGTACTTC.

This chain uses TRBV10-3 with TRBJ2-7, with D maybe TRBD2 (5 bases). Between the trimmed V and J ends, which lost 6 bases and 0 bases, there was a span of 9 bases. There are 13 residues in the CDR3. Germline V lookup: CDR1 ENHRY, CDR2 SYGVKD. The CDR3 loop reads CAIRTDSSYEQYF. As DNA, the CDR3 is TGTGCCATCAGGACGGACTCCTCCTACGAGCAGTACTTC.

V gene TRBV29-1 combines with J gene TRBJ2-7, with a possible D match to TRBD1 (5 bases). The ends were cut back, 5 bases at V and 6 bases at J, with 11 bases in the middle. CDR1 and CDR2 (germline): SQVTM, ANQGSEA. The CDR3 length is 11 residues. The DNA for the CDR3 is TGCAGCGTTAGGACCAGGGCCGAGCAGTACTTC. This sequence encodes CSVRTRAEQYF.